The 19 T cell receptor beta chains below were found in one sample sequenced in a study of brain T cells in children with intractable seizures. Sequencing was performed with immunoSEQ multiplex PCR; in TCRdb, only in-frame clones are kept and a portion is missing. Seen here are about 5,200 clones, about 92% observed once, and the top ten hold almost 2%. Only cases whose brain tissue showed the highest T cell transcript signatures were sequenced. The material was resected brain tissue, obtained at surgery. The receptor source for this set is a boy in the first two years of life with focal cortical dysplasia and intractable seizures.

This rearrangement joins TRBV7-8 to TRBJ2-1; no firm D call. Germline V gives CDR1 SGHVS, CDR2 FQNEAQ. The CDR3 runs to 15 residues. The V end lost 3 bases, the J end lost 7 bases, and 16 bases lay between the germline ends. The CDR3 here is CASSLMVWARNEQFF. As DNA, the CDR3 is TGTGCCAGCAGCTTGATGGTGTGGGCCCGTAATGAGCAGTTCTTC.

J is TRBJ2-3 and V is TRBV19, with TRBD2 matching 8 bases. The germline gives CDR1 LNHDA, CDR2 SQIVND (reference sequence). After removal of 3 bases from V and 1 base from J, the junction contained 3 bases not matched to a gene. CDR3 length equals 15 residues. The CDR3 here is CASSIVGGGTDTQYF. The CDR3 bases are TGTGCCAGTAGTATCGTCGGGGGGGGCACAGATACGCAGTATTTT.

The chain employs TRBV4-2 and TRBJ2-7, with 9 bases that match TRBD1. With V trimmed by 0 bases and J by 0 bases, 6 bases remained unmatched. The CDR3 extends over 17 amino acids. CDR1 is LGHNA and CDR2 is YNFKEQ in the germline V gene. The CDR3 is CASSQDSAGQGSYEQYF. The DNA of the CDR3 is TGTGCCAGCAGCCAAGACTCTGCGGGACAGGGCTCCTACGAGCAGTACTTC.

The V call is TRBV2, the J call TRBJ1-2; D gene unclear. Trimming pared 3 bases from V and 0 bases from J, leaving 17 bases between. The germline gives CDR1 SNHLY, CDR2 FYNNEI. The CDR3 extends over 17 amino acids. CDR3: CASSDLWWFGSNYGYTF. CDR3 nucleotides: TGTGCCAGCAGTGACCTATGGTGGTTCGGGTCTAACTATGGCTACACCTTC.

The J gene is TRBJ2-3, the V gene TRBV13, with a possible D match to TRBD2 (5 bases). The germline V gene has CDR1 PRHDT and CDR2 FYEKMQ (reference sequence). The CDR3 has 15 residues. Trimming shortened V by 1 base and J by 8 bases, and 16 bases separated the two germline ends. The CDR3 DNA reads as TGTGCCAGCAGCTTAGTCGGGAATCTATCACCTACGCAGTATTTT. It specifies CASSLVGNLSPTQYF.

The chain joins TRBV11-3 to TRBJ2-1; D not certain. V lost 1 base to trimming and J lost 0 bases, with 10 bases between them. The CDR3 spans 16 residues. From germline, CDR1 is SGHNT and CDR2 YENEEA. For the CDR3, the DNA is TGTGCCAGCAGCTTAGCCGGGCCTGACTCCTACAATGAGCAGTTCTTC. Its protein is CASSLAGPDSYNEQFF.

The chain joins TRBV24-1 to TRBJ2-1; 11 bases match TRBD2. Unmatched junction bases numbered 0, after V lost 0 bases and J lost 0 bases. Germline loops: CDR1 KGHDR, CDR2 SFDVKD. CDR3 size: 17 residues. CDR3 bases: TGTGCCACCAGTGATTTGACTAGCGGGAGCTCCTACAATGAGCAGTTCTTC. Translating gives CATSDLTSGSSYNEQFF.

This clone occurred once. This chain links TRBV29-1 with TRBJ1-1, with 8 nucleotides matching TRBD1. The CDR3 has 16 residues. Germline lookup yields CDR1 SQVTM and CDR2 ANQGSEA. With V trimmed by 1 base and J by 1 base, 8 bases remained unmatched. CDR3: CSVEAYPGQGNTEAFF. CDR3 bases: TGCAGCGTTGAAGCATACCCAGGACAGGGGAACACTGAAGCTTTCTTT.

CDR3 sequence: CASSRVNTEAFF. The DNA for the CDR3 is TGTGCCAGCAGTAGGGTGAACACTGAAGCTTTCTTT. The rearrangement joins TRBV6-2 or TRBV6-3 to TRBJ1-1, with D unresolved. The germline V gene encodes CDR1 MNHEY and CDR2 SVGEGT. V shed 5 bases and J shed 0 bases, with 4 bases lying between them. The CDR3 totals 12 residues.

The chain is built from TRBV7-2 and TRBJ1-5; tentative D call: TRBD1 (6 bases). Germline loops: CDR1 SGHTA, CDR2 FQGNSA. The V and J ends lost 3 bases and 3 bases respectively, with 15 bases between them. The CDR3 is made up of 16 amino acids. Written as DNA, the CDR3 is TGTGCCAGCAGCTTGGGAGGGACATTACCCAATCAGCCCCAGCATTTT. As protein: CASSLGGTLPNQPQHF. Supplemented by reference TRBV7-2 and TRBJ1-5, the full variable domain reads GAGVSQSPSNKVTEKGKDVELRCDPISGHTALYWYRQSLGQGLEFLIYFQGNSAPDKSGLPSDRFSAERTGGSVSTLTIQRTQQEDSAVYLCASSLGGTLPNQPQHFGDGTRLSIL.

This chain links TRBV7-9 with TRBJ2-7; a possible D gene is TRBD2 (6 bases). V was pared by 0 bases and J by 2 bases, with 8 bases between. Per germline, CDR1 SEHNR and CDR2 FQNEAQ (reference sequence). This CDR3 is built from 14 residues. The DNA for the CDR3 is TGTGCCAGCAGCTTAGCACCGGGGGCCTACGAGCAGTACTTC. It encodes CASSLAPGAYEQYF.

This sequence joins TRBV5-6 and TRBJ1-6; no reliable D call. V was clipped by 2 bases and J by 14 bases, with 23 bases between them. Germline V gene data show CDR1 as SGHDT and CDR2 as YYEEEE. The CDR3 spans 16 residues. In nucleotides, the CDR3 is TGTGCCAGCAGCTTTAGTTACGGACGGCCTGGGAAAGCCCTCCACTTT. This translates into CASSFSYGRPGKALHF. The full variable domain, in which reference TRBV5-6 and TRBJ1-6 provide the parts outside the CDR3, is DAGVTQSPTHLIKTRGQQVTLRCSPKSGHDTVSWYQQALGQGPQFIFQYYEEEERQRGNFPDRFSGHQFPNYSSELNVNALLLGDSALYLCASSFSYGRPGKALHFGNGTRLTVT.

V is TRBV4-3 and J is TRBJ2-7; 8 bases line up with TRBD1. CDR1 and CDR2 (germline): LGHNA, YSLEER. This CDR3 has 16 residues. Trimming cost V 0 bases and J 2 bases; bases outside gene matches: 6. CDR3 nucleotides: TGCGCCAGCAGCCAAGATGGTGGGGACAGGACCTACGAGCAGTACTTC. It codes for CASSQDGGDRTYEQYF.

This chain connects TRBV19 to TRBJ2-1; 8 bases line up with TRBD2. The CDR3 is 15 amino acids. Looked up from germline, CDR1 is LNHDA and CDR2 is SQIVND (reference sequence). The V and J ends lost 5 bases and 4 bases, in that order; junction bases with no gene match: 7. This CDR3 reads CASSLQLAEYNEQFF. The CDR3 region has the DNA TGTGCCAGTAGTCTCCAACTAGCGGAATACAATGAGCAGTTCTTC.

The J gene is TRBJ2-1, the V gene TRBV19, with 7 positions matching TRBD2. Germline CDR1 LNHDA, CDR2 SQIVND (reference sequence). J was trimmed by 0 bases and V by 6 bases; bases with no gene match: 14. The CDR3 totals 18 residues. CDR3 in amino acids: CASRAERDLGSSYNEQFF. CDR3 sequence (DNA): TGTGCCAGTAGAGCCGAGCGGGATTTGGGGAGCTCCTACAATGAGCAGTTCTTC.

This clone is a singleton in its sample. The chain employs TRBV28 and TRBJ1-2; unclear D gene. CDR3 length: 13 amino acids. V lost 3 bases to trimming and J lost 6 bases, with 11 bases between them. Germline-derived CDR1 and CDR2 are MDHEN and SYDVKM. The CDR3 reads CASSLPEIHGYTF. CDR3 bases: TGTGCCAGCAGTTTGCCCGAGATCCATGGCTACACCTTC.

The chain joins TRBV5-1 to TRBJ1-2, with D maybe TRBD1 (5 bases). This CDR3 comprises 14 residues. V was pared by 1 base and J by 2 bases, with 9 bases between. CDR1 is SGHRS, CDR2 YFSETQ, per germline. CDR3 nucleotides: TGCGCCAGCAGCTTGAATCCAGGGAACTATGGCTACACCTTC. Amino acids: CASSLNPGNYGYTF.

The V gene is TRBV28, the J gene TRBJ1-2, with D unclear. CDR1 and CDR2 (germline): MDHEN, SYDVKM. V lost 2 bases, J lost 8 bases, and 18 bases lay in between. There are 15 residues in the CDR3. The CDR3 loop reads CASSLTLRRERGYTF. DNA of the CDR3: TGTGCCAGCAGTTTAACCCTACGGAGGGAGAGAGGCTACACCTTC.

The V gene is TRBV11-2, the J gene TRBJ2-2; D is perhaps TRBD1 (5 bases). The CDR3 runs 17 residues. Germline-derived CDR1 and CDR2 are SGHAT and FQNNGV. Trimming stripped 2 bases from V and 5 bases from J, with 18 bases between. The CDR3 spells CASSLRGSWAGTGELFF. In nucleotides, the CDR3 is TGTGCCAGCAGCTTAAGGGGAAGTTGGGCAGGGACCGGGGAGCTGTTTTTT.